These 26 T cell receptor beta chains came from one sample sequenced in a study of vaccination and CD4 T cells after COVID-19. The time point denotes: late sampling 161 to 241 days after vaccination in a few convalescent patients. TCRdb used MiXCR to reprocess the PCR reads, holding one entry per CDR3 protein. The sample holds about 40,000 distinct CDR3 sequences, about 35% seen once. Source: CD4+ T cells from blood, taken about 7 months after SARS-CoV-2 vaccination. These receptors all stem from a human donor who had recovered from COVID-19.

This clonotype occurred a few times. The chain links TRBV27 to TRBJ2-7; the D is unclear. From germline, CDR1 is MNHEY and CDR2 SMNVEV (reference sequence). This CDR3 has 14 amino acids. The V end lost 9 bases, the J end lost 4 bases, and 19 bases lay between the germline ends. The CDR3 reads CASSPTWTRYEQYF. The CDR3 region has the DNA TGTGCCAGTTCACCAACATGGACCCGGTACGAGCAGTACTTC.

For the CDR3, the DNA is TGTGCCAGCAGCTTAAGTGGGAGTAGTAATGAGCAGTTCTTC. It yields the protein CASSLSGSSNEQFF. The chain employs TRBV7-3 and TRBJ2-1; a weak D match, TRBD2 (5 bases). Germline values: CDR1 SGHTA, CDR2 FQGTGA. This CDR3 is 14 amino acids long. The germline V and J ends were trimmed by 1 base and 7 bases, with 11 bases remaining between them.

This clonotype was detected only a few times. CDR3 DNA sequence: TGCAGTGCTGCGTCACCCGGGACAGGGGCCGGGAGGGCTATAGATACGCAGTATTTT. Amino acid sequence: CSAASPGTGAGRAIDTQYF. The V and J genes are TRBV20-1 and TRBJ2-3, with 10 bases matching TRBD1. V lost 5 bases to trimming and J lost 5 bases; unmatched junction nucleotides: 22. The CDR3 totals 19 residues. Germline V lookup: CDR1 DFQATT, CDR2 SNEGSKA (reference sequence).

The chain uses TRBV28 and TRBJ2-7; TRBD1 matches at 7 bases. The length of the CDR3 is 14 residues. Germline-derived CDR1 and CDR2 are MDHEN and SYDVKM. With 7 bases clipped from V and 3 bases from J, the junction kept 9 bases outside the gene matches. CDR3 DNA sequence: TGTGCCAGCACAGGACAGGCCCCCCTCTACGAGCAGTACTTC. It yields the protein CASTGQAPLYEQYF.

V and J are TRBV6-1 and TRBJ2-3, with no clear D. V lost 5 bases to trimming and J lost 3 bases, with 6 bases between them. The CDR3 totals 12 residues. From germline, CDR1 is MNHNS and CDR2 SASEGT. CDR3 sequence: CASSHSTDTQYF. The CDR3 nucleotides read TGTGCCAGCAGTCACAGTACAGATACGCAGTATTTT.

This rearrangement joins TRBV27 to TRBJ2-1; 11 bases agree with TRBD2. Trimming at V came to 5 bases and at J to 3 bases, leaving 6 bases not matched to a gene. Per germline, CDR1 MNHEY and CDR2 SMNVEV (reference sequence). This CDR3 comprises 16 residues. CDR3 sequence reads: CASSRSGTSGYNEQFF. The CDR3 region has the DNA TGTGCCAGCAGTCGATCCGGGACTAGCGGCTACAATGAGCAGTTCTTC.

This clonotype was observed a few times. The chain couples TRBV20-1 to TRBJ1-5; D ambiguous. Germline CDR1 is DFQATT and CDR2 is SNEGSKA (reference sequence). V dropped 1 base and J dropped 1 base, with 2 bases sitting between them. The CDR3 loop spans 12 amino acids. The CDR3 here is CSARVSNQPQHF. The DNA for the CDR3 is TGCAGTGCTAGAGTCAGCAATCAGCCCCAGCATTTT.

CDR3 DNA: TGTGCCAGCAGCCCAGGGACAGGGGACTACGAGCAGTACTTC. It yields the protein CASSPGTGDYEQYF. The chain carries TRBV28 and TRBJ2-7, with 10 nucleotides matching TRBD1. J lost 3 bases, V lost 6 bases, and 5 bases had no gene match. The germline gives CDR1 MDHEN, CDR2 SYDVKM. The CDR3 length is 14 residues.

The chain links TRBV19 to TRBJ1-5; 9 nucleotides align to TRBD1. With V trimmed by 5 bases and J by 7 bases, 9 bases remained unmatched. The CDR3 consists of 15 residues. Germline-derived CDR1 and CDR2 are LNHDA and SQIVND (reference sequence). The CDR3 is CASSPTGGARQPQHF. In nucleotides, the CDR3 is TGTGCCAGTAGTCCAACAGGGGGCGCACGGCAGCCCCAGCATTTT.

The chain uses TRBV2 and TRBJ1-1; unclear D gene. Trimming removed 8 bases at V and 3 bases at J, with 13 bases between. The CDR3 has 13 amino acids. Germline V gene sequence: CDR1 SNHLY, CDR2 FYNNEI. The CDR3 reads CASSGRVDTEAFF. DNA of the CDR3: TGTGCCAGCTCCGGGCGAGTGGACACTGAAGCTTTCTTT. The whole variable domain, remainder taken from reference TRBV2 and TRBJ1-1, is EPEVTQTPSHQVTQMGQEVILRCVPISNHLYFYWYRQILGQKVEFLVSFYNNEISEKSEIFDDQFSVERPDGSNFTLKIRSTKLEDSAMYFCASSGRVDTEAFFGQGTRLTVV.

The CDR3 protein is CASSPPTDYNEQFF. The CDR3 DNA reads TGTGCCAGCAGTCCCCCGACGGACTACAATGAGCAGTTCTTC. The chain links TRBV12-3 or TRBV12-4 to TRBJ2-1; D is unclear. V was trimmed by 5 bases and J by 3 bases, leaving 11 bases between them. CDR3 size: 14 residues.

The rearrangement joins TRBV5-4 to TRBJ2-5; 7 nucleotides align to TRBD2. This CDR3 is built from 17 residues. With 4 bases clipped from V and 5 bases from J, the junction kept 17 bases outside the gene matches. The germline V gene encodes CDR1 SGHNT and CDR2 YYREEE (reference sequence). The CDR3 sequence is CASSQGLAGARRETQYF. CDR3 in DNA: TGTGCCAGCAGCCAGGGACTTGCGGGAGCCCGGCGGGAGACCCAGTACTTC. The full variable domain, completed using reference TRBV5-4 and TRBJ2-5, is ETGVTQSPTHLIKTRGQQVTLRCSSQSGHNTVSWYQQALGQGPQFIFQYYREEENGRGNFPPRFSGLQFPNYSSELNVNALELDDSALYLCASSQGLAGARRETQYFGPGTRLLVL.

This clonotype occurred a few times. The chain couples TRBV20-1 to TRBJ2-1; the match to TRBD2 covers 11 bases. The J segment lost 7 bases and the V segment lost 0 bases, leaving 5 bases of the junction unmatched. This CDR3 region has 15 residues. Germline V lookup: CDR1 DFQATT, CDR2 SNEGSKA (reference sequence). CDR3 bases: TGCAGTGCTAGAGATCGGCTAGCGGGAGGTAATGAGCAGTTCTTC. It codes for CSARDRLAGGNEQFF.

This chain uses TRBV28 with TRBJ2-1; D not resolved. This CDR3 is 16 amino acids long. V gave up 1 base and J gave up 0 bases, with 10 bases separating them. In germline, CDR1 is MDHEN, CDR2 SYDVKM. The CDR3 region is CASSLSDSSSYNEQFF. The CDR3 nucleotides read TGTGCCAGCAGTTTATCGGATTCGAGCTCCTACAATGAGCAGTTCTTC.

This clonotype was counted only a few times. The gene calls are TRBV7-9 and TRBJ2-5; D is possibly TRBD1 (7 bases). The V end was cut by 5 bases, the J end by 8 bases, with 21 bases between. The germline gives CDR1 SEHNR, CDR2 FQNEAQ (reference sequence). CDR3 length: 15 residues. CDR3 bases: TGTGCCAGCAGCCAAACCAGAGACAGGGAGGATACCCAGTACTTC. Its protein product is CASSQTRDREDTQYF. Using reference TRBV7-9 and TRBJ2-5 for the parts outside the CDR3, the full variable domain is DTGVSQNPRHKITKRGQNVTFRCDPISEHNRLYWYRQTLGQGPEFLTYFQNEAQLEKSRLLSDRFSAERPKGSFSTLEIQRTEQGDSAMYLCASSQTRDREDTQYFGPGTRLLVL.

The chain links TRBV7-9 to TRBJ1-1; D unclear. Germline values: CDR1 SEHNR, CDR2 FQNEAQ (reference sequence). V lost 6 bases, J lost 2 bases, and 10 bases lay in between. This CDR3 region has 13 residues. CDR3 sequence: CASRPEPNTEAFF. CDR3 coding DNA: TGTGCCAGCAGACCGGAACCAAACACTGAAGCTTTCTTT.

This sequence joins TRBV7-2 and TRBJ2-5; a possible D gene is TRBD2 (5 bases). CDR1 and CDR2 (germline): SGHTA, FQGNSA. CDR3 length: 15 amino acids. The V and J ends lost 1 base and 2 bases respectively, with 11 bases between them. CDR3 in amino acids: CASSLGENYQETQYF. In nucleotides, the CDR3 is TGTGCCAGCAGCTTAGGGGAGAACTATCAAGAGACCCAGTACTTC.

The chain recombines TRBV15 with TRBJ2-1; possible D gene TRBD2, 6 bases. This CDR3 contains 13 residues. In germline, CDR1 is LNHNV, CDR2 YYDKDF (reference sequence). Deletions cut 5 bases from V and 14 bases from J, with 19 bases between. In DNA, the CDR3 is TGTGCCACCAGCCCTCGCCGCGGGGCGGTGAAGTTCTTC. Translation: CATSPRRGAVKFF.

The chain couples TRBV27 to TRBJ1-1, with D possibly TRBD1 on 6 matching bases. The CDR3 consists of 13 residues. Trimming removed 3 bases from V and 7 bases from J, with 12 bases in between. Germline V lookup: CDR1 MNHEY, CDR2 SMNVEV (reference sequence). This CDR3 is CASSFMGAIEAFF. The CDR3 bases are TGTGCCAGCAGTTTCATGGGGGCTATTGAAGCTTTCTTT.

The chain recombines TRBV10-3 with TRBJ2-5, with D possibly matching TRBD2 (6 bases). Germline-derived CDR1 and CDR2 are ENHRY and SYGVKD. The CDR3 is made up of 12 amino acids. Trimming stripped 8 bases from V and 1 base from J, with 8 bases between. Written as DNA, the CDR3 is TGTGCCATCGGGGACTTCCAAGAGACCCAGTACTTC. Translating it yields CAIGDFQETQYF.

The chain has TRBV7-6 and TRBJ2-7; 10 bases align to TRBD2. V gave up 1 base and J gave up 4 bases; unmatched junction bases: 7. Germline V CDR1 and CDR2: SGHVS, FNYEAQ. The CDR3 extends over 16 amino acids. The CDR3: CASSLEEGLASYEQYF. CDR3 DNA sequence: TGTGCCAGCAGCTTAGAGGAGGGACTAGCGTCTTACGAGCAGTACTTC.

The chain recombines TRBV20-1 with TRBJ1-1; no clear D. The CDR3 has 15 amino acids. Germline lookup yields CDR1 DFQATT and CDR2 SNEGSKA (reference sequence). V lost 0 bases, J lost 3 bases, and 14 bases lay in between. The CDR3 spells CSARDLSGRHTEAFF. The CDR3 bases are TGCAGTGCTAGAGATCTCTCGGGCAGGCACACTGAAGCTTTCTTT.

The chain recombines TRBV28 with TRBJ2-1, with D perhaps matching TRBD2 (7 bases). This CDR3 is built from 14 residues. Germline lookup yields CDR1 MDHEN and CDR2 SYDVKM. The V end was cut by 5 bases, the J end by 9 bases, with 17 bases between. The CDR3 is CASSPLGGGIEQFF. Here the CDR3 DNA reads TGTGCCAGCAGTCCTCTAGGGGGGGGGATTGAGCAGTTCTTC.

This chain joins TRBV7-3 and TRBJ1-2; a weak D match, TRBD1 (6 bases). This CDR3 has 16 residues. V lost 5 bases to trimming and J lost 2 bases, with 18 bases between them. CDR1 is SGHTA, CDR2 FQGTGA, per germline. The CDR3 nucleotides read TGTGCCAGCAGCCCCCTGGGGACATCCGACAACTATGGCTACACCTTC. Translating gives CASSPLGTSDNYGYTF.

This clonotype was seen more than once but under ten times. The DNA for the CDR3 is TGTGCCACCTCCGGGACTAGCGACCAAGAGACCCAGTACTTC. Translation gives CATSGTSDQETQYF. This sequence joins TRBV6-1 and TRBJ2-5, with 10 bases lining up with TRBD2. The junction had 5 bases not matched to a gene; V was cut back by 10 bases and J by 0 bases. In germline, CDR1 is MNHNS, CDR2 SASEGT. This CDR3 is built from 14 residues.

The J gene is TRBJ2-5, the V gene TRBV6-5, with D possibly called TRBD1 or TRBD2 (5 bases each). This CDR3 is built from 13 residues. CDR1 is MNHEY and CDR2 is SVGAGI in the germline V gene. The V and J ends lost 0 bases and 5 bases respectively, with 7 bases between them. The CDR3 reads CASSYSGRETQYF. The CDR3 coding sequence is TGTGCCAGCAGTTACTCGGGACGTGAGACCCAGTACTTC.